The 21 T cell receptor beta chains below come from one sample, sequenced in a study of cytomegalovirus exposure and HLA in healthy donors. The primer mix had 60 Vbeta and 13 Jbeta primers. TCRdb's copy holds only in-frame clones and misses some; the assay was immunoSEQ multiplex PCR. Of 170,000 or so clones in the sample, approximately 86% were seen once. The sample taken for sequencing was PBMCs. The receptor source for this set is a woman between 18 and 30 years old in good health and CMV-seronegative.

The CDR3 sequence: CASSDGQGFAEAFF. In DNA, the CDR3 is TGTGCCAGTAGTGACGGGCAGGGTTTCGCTGAAGCTTTCTTT. V usage is TRBV19 and J usage is TRBJ1-1, with TRBD1 as a possible D gene (5 bases). This CDR3 spans 14 amino acids. Germline V gene sequence: CDR1 LNHDA, CDR2 SQIVND (reference sequence). V gave up 5 bases and J gave up 6 bases, with 16 bases separating them.

The CDR3 here is CAWSVLRSLDRGLFSNQPQHF. The CDR3 DNA is TGTGCCTGGAGTGTACTTCGGAGCCTTGACAGGGGGCTATTTAGCAATCAGCCCCAGCATTTT. The rearrangement joins TRBV30 to TRBJ1-5, with 10 bases identical to TRBD1. With V trimmed by 0 bases and J by 0 bases, 17 bases remained unmatched. The CDR3 length is 21 residues. Germline V gene lookup returns CDR1 GTSNPN and CDR2 SVGIG (reference sequence).

The genes are TRBV4-2 and TRBJ2-3; 14 positions match TRBD2. Trimming cost V 5 bases and J 3 bases; bases outside gene matches: 7. Germline V gives CDR1 LGHNA, CDR2 YNFKEQ. The CDR3 covers 17 residues. For the CDR3, the DNA is TGTGCCAGCAGCTCCAGACTAGCGGGGGGGCCAACAGATACGCAGTATTTT. It is translated as CASSSRLAGGPTDTQYF.

This clone came up once. CDR3 region: CASSLVGAGETQYF. DNA of the CDR3: TGTGCCAGCAGCTTAGTGGGGGCAGGGGAGACCCAGTACTTC. The chain employs TRBV7-3 and TRBJ2-5; tentative D call: TRBD1 (6 bases). V was pared by 2 bases and J by 5 bases, with 12 bases between. The CDR3 is made up of 14 amino acids. The germline V gene has CDR1 SGHTA and CDR2 FQGTGA.

The gene calls are TRBV5-3 and TRBJ2-3; the D gene is possibly TRBD2 (6 bases). TRBV5-3 is recorded as an ORF, its role being uncertain. The CDR3 is made up of 16 amino acids. V was clipped by 2 bases and J by 6 bases, with 19 bases between them. CDR3 amino acids: CARSFGASERKDTQYF. The DNA for the CDR3 is TGTGCCAGAAGCTTCGGTGCTAGCGAGAGAAAGGATACGCAGTATTTT.

The chain is built from TRBV4-1 and TRBJ1-2; D is ambiguous. The CDR3 loop spans 16 amino acids. Trimming took 2 bases from V and 4 from J, leaving 17 bases between them. Germline V lookup: CDR1 MGHRA, CDR2 YSYEKL. CDR3 sequence: CASSQPTGSPSYGYTF. DNA of the CDR3: TGCGCCAGCAGCCAACCCACCGGGAGTCCCAGCTATGGCTACACCTTC.

The V gene is TRBV18, the J gene TRBJ2-7; D is uncertain. V lost 5 bases and J 0 bases, leaving 8 bases between the germline ends. The CDR3 contains 13 residues. Germline V gene sequence: CDR1 KGHSH, CDR2 LQKENI. The CDR3 DNA reads as TGTGCCAGCTCAAACCAGGACTCCTACGAGCAGTACTTC. It yields the protein CASSNQDSYEQYF.

V and J are TRBV29-1 and TRBJ2-3; no reliable D call. Trimming stripped 8 bases from V and 8 bases from J, with 11 bases between. The CDR3 has 10 amino acids. CDR1 and CDR2 from the germline V gene are SQVTM and ANQGSEA. The DNA of the CDR3 is TGCAGCACTAATCACGGTACGCAGTATTTT. Its translation: CSTNHGTQYF.

V and J are TRBV6-1 and TRBJ2-3; D might be TRBD2 (6 bases). The germline V gene encodes CDR1 MNHNS and CDR2 SASEGT. Trimming left V 11 bases short and J 3 bases short, with 21 bases between. CDR3 length equals 15 residues. CDR3 region: CAASSAASATDTQYF. The CDR3 nucleotides are TGTGCCGCTTCCTCTGCGGCTAGCGCTACAGATACGCAGTATTTT.

In its sample, this clone was seen once. The chain links TRBV28 to TRBJ1-5, with D unresolved. This CDR3 has 13 amino acids. V was trimmed by 3 bases and J by 3 bases, leaving 6 bases between them. CDR1 and CDR2 (germline): MDHEN, SYDVKM. The CDR3 is CASSFVVNQPQHF. The CDR3 DNA follows: TGTGCCAGCAGTTTCGTCGTCAATCAGCCCCAGCATTTT.

The gene calls are TRBV7-9 and TRBJ1-6, with unresolved D. Deletions cut 1 base from V and 5 bases from J, with 9 bases between. CDR1 and CDR2 from the germline V gene are SEHNR and FQNEAQ (reference sequence). CDR3 length: 15 amino acids. The DNA of the CDR3 is TGTGCCAGCAGCTTAGGTGGGAGTAATAATTCACCCCTCCACTTT. Its protein is CASSLGGSNNSPLHF.

The chain is built from TRBV2 and TRBJ1-1, with 10 bases fitting TRBD1. Trimming took 6 bases from V and 6 from J; bases not matched to a gene: 1. Germline V gene sequence: CDR1 SNHLY, CDR2 FYNNEI. CDR3 size: 12 residues. CDR3 bases: TGTGCCAGCAGCGGACAGGGGGCTGAAGCTTTCTTT. Its protein is CASSGQGAEAFF. Full variable domain (outside the CDR3, taken from reference TRBV2 and TRBJ1-1): EPEVTQTPSHQVTQMGQEVILRCVPISNHLYFYWYRQILGQKVEFLVSFYNNEISEKSEIFDDQFSVERPDGSNFTLKIRSTKLEDSAMYFCASSGQGAEAFFGQGTRLTVV.

This rearrangement joins TRBV7-9 to TRBJ2-7, with 9 bases that match TRBD2. Germline V gene sequence: CDR1 SEHNR, CDR2 FQNEAQ (reference sequence). With V trimmed by 5 bases and J by 0 bases, 5 bases remained unmatched. The CDR3 extends over 15 amino acids. The CDR3 loop reads CASSKLAGSSYEQYF. In nucleotides, the CDR3 is TGTGCCAGCAGCAAACTAGCGGGCAGCTCCTACGAGCAGTACTTC.

V is TRBV7-9 and J is TRBJ2-2; tentatively, D is TRBD2 (6 bases). The CDR3 length is 16 residues. With 5 bases removed from V and 1 base from J, the gap between germline ends came to 14 bases. From germline, CDR1 is SEHNR and CDR2 FQNEAQ (reference sequence). The CDR3 sequence: CASSSSGTRNTGELFF. The DNA for the CDR3 is TGTGCCAGCAGCAGCTCCGGGACTCGGAACACCGGGGAGCTGTTTTTT. The entire variable domain, with the rest obtained from reference TRBV7-9 and TRBJ2-2, is as follows: DTGVSQNPRHKITKRGQNVTFRCDPISEHNRLYWYRQTLGQGPEFLTYFQNEAQLEKSRLLSDRFSAERPKGSFSTLEIQRTEQGDSAMYLCASSSSGTRNTGELFFGEGSRLTVL.

The chain joins TRBV5-4 to TRBJ2-3; 8 nucleotides match TRBD2. With 3 bases clipped from V and 3 bases from J, the junction kept 9 bases outside the gene matches. CDR1 SGHNT and CDR2 YYREEE come from the germline V gene (reference sequence). This CDR3 spans 16 amino acids. The CDR3, as DNA: TGTGCCAGCAGCTCTCGGACTAGCCCGGCAACAGATACGCAGTATTTT. This encodes CASSSRTSPATDTQYF.

This chain joins TRBV4-1 and TRBJ1-4; 9 bases are a match to TRBD1. Per the germline V gene, CDR1 is MGHRA and CDR2 is YSYEKL. The CDR3 has 18 residues. V trimming: 1 base; J trimming: 0 bases; junction bases outside the gene matches: 6. CDR3 sequence reads: CASSQGDRALPTNEKLFF. The CDR3 coding sequence is TGCGCCAGCAGCCAAGGGGACAGGGCCCTACCAACTAATGAAAAACTGTTTTTT.

The V call is TRBV5-1, the J call TRBJ1-1; no reliable D call. V was trimmed by 3 bases and J by 8 bases, leaving 23 bases between them. The CDR3 consists of 16 residues. Germline-derived CDR1 and CDR2 are SGHRS and YFSETQ. The CDR3: CASSSGPGRSGMEAFF. In nucleotides, the CDR3 is TGCGCCAGCAGCTCAGGACCGGGCCGCTCGGGGATGGAAGCTTTCTTT.

The rearrangement links TRBV30 to TRBJ1-2; D gene uncertain. The V gene's germline CDR1 is GTSNPN and CDR2 SVGIG (reference sequence). The CDR3 has 12 residues. V dropped 0 bases and J dropped 8 bases, with 10 bases sitting between them. The chain's CDR3 is CAWSVLGYGYTF. The DNA for the CDR3 is TGTGCCTGGAGTGTACTAGGTTACGGCTACACCTTC.

The chain has TRBV13 and TRBJ2-5, with 14 bases aligning to TRBD2. The CDR3 consists of 15 residues. V gave up 5 bases and J gave up 14 bases; unmatched junction bases: 13. CDR1 is PRHDT and CDR2 is FYEKMQ in the germline V gene (reference sequence). In DNA, the CDR3 is TGTGCCAGCAGCCGAACGACTAGCGGGAGGGCGTCAGTCTACTTC. It is translated as CASSRTTSGRASVYF.

J is TRBJ2-3 and V is TRBV5-1, with TRBD2 matching 14 bases. V dropped 2 bases and J dropped 5; count of bases not matched to a gene: 4. Germline assignment: CDR1 SGHRS and CDR2 YFSETQ. The CDR3 is made up of 16 amino acids. CDR3: CASSFGTSGGLDTQYF. Here the CDR3 DNA reads TGCGCCAGCAGCTTTGGGACTAGCGGGGGTTTAGATACGCAGTATTTT.

CDR3 amino acids: CASASWDKMNTEAFF. The CDR3 DNA sequence: TGTGCCAGCGCCTCTTGGGACAAGATGAACACTGAAGCTTTCTTT. This sequence joins TRBV27 and TRBJ1-1, with a tentative D call TRBD1 (6 bases). V lost 8 bases and J 0 bases, leaving 16 bases between the germline ends. Germline V CDR1 and CDR2: MNHEY, SMNVEV (reference sequence). The CDR3 consists of 15 residues.